The T cell receptor beta chain under discussion was sequenced for a study of radiation and T cells in renal cell carcinoma. Points from the study as a whole: From baseline, blood top tumor clonotypes peaked at 2 weeks post-radiation. Baseline intratumoral clonotype presence is unknown without pretreatment biopsies.

For this clone: Its antigen is currently unknown.

CDR1 is MNHEY and CDR2 is SMNVEV in the germline V gene (reference sequence). V shed 3 bases and J shed 2 bases, with 14 bases lying between them. The CDR3 totals 15 residues. The time point was: blood 4 weeks post-SBRT, at nephrectomy. Documented treatment: 15 Gy SBRT to primary tumor, nephrectomy 4 weeks later. The patient's renal cell carcinoma had clear cell pathology. Profiling relied on immunoSEQ multiplex PCR, and the TCRdb table lists in-frame clones only, not all of them. The sample carries just over 95,000 clones, roughly 82% recorded once. Sequencing used blood, obtained from a patient whose treatment included radiotherapy and nephrectomy. This rearrangement joins TRBV27 to TRBJ2-7; perhaps D is TRBD1 or TRBD2 (5 bases each). The clonotype comes from a man between 60 and 75 years old with renal cell carcinoma. The CDR3 DNA reads as TGTGCCAGCAGTTTGGTCTCGGGGACCCCCTACGAGCAGTACTTC. This codes for CASSLVSGTPYEQYF.